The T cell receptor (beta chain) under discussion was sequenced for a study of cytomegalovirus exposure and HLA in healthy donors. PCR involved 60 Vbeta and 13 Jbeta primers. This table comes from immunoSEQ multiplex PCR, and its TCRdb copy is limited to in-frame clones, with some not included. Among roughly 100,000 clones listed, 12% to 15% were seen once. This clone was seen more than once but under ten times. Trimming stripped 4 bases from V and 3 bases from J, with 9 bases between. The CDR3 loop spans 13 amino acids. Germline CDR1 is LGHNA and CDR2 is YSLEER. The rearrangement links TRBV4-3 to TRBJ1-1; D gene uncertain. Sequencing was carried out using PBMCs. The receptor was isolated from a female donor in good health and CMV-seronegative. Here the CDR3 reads CASSLGLDTEAFF. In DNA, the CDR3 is TGCGCCAGCAGCCTCGGACTTGACACTGAAGCTTTCTTT.